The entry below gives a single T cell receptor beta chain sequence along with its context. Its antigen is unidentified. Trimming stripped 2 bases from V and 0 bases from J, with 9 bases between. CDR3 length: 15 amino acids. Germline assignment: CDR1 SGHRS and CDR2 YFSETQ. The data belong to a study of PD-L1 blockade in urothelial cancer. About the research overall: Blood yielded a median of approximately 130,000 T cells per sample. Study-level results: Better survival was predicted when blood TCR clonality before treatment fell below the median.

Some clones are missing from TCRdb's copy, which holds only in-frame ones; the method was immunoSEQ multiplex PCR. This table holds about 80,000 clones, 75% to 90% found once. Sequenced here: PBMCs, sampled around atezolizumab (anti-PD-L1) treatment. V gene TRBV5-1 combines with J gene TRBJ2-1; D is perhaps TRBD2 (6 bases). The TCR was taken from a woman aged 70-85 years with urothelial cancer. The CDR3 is CASSFDGSSYNEQFF. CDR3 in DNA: TGCGCCAGCAGCTTCGACGGGAGCTCCTACAATGAGCAGTTCTTC.